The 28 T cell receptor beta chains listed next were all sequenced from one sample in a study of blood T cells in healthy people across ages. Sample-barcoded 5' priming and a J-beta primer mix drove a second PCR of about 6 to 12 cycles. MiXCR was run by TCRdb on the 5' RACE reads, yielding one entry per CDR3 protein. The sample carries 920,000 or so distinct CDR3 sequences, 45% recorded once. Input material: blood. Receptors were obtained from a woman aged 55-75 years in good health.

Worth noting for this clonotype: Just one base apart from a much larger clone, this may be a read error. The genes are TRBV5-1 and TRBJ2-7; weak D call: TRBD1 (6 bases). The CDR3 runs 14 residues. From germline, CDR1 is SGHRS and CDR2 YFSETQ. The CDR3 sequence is CASSSDQGTYVQYF. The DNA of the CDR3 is TGCGCCAGCAGTTCGGACCAGGGGACCTACGTGCAGTACTTC.

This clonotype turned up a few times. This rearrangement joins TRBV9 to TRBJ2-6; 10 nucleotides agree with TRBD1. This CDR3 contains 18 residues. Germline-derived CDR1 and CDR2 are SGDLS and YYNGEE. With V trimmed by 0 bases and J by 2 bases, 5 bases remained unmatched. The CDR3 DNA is TGTGCCAGCAGCGTAGTGAGACAGGGGGCTACTGGGGCCAACGTCCTGACTTTC. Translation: CASSVVRQGATGANVLTF.

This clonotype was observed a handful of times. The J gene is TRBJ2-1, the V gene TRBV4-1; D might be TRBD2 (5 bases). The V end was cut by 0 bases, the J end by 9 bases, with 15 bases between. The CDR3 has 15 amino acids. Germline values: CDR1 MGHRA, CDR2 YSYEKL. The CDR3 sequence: CASSQESFPSGEQFF. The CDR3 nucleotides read TGCGCCAGCAGCCAAGAGTCGTTCCCAAGCGGTGAGCAGTTCTTC.

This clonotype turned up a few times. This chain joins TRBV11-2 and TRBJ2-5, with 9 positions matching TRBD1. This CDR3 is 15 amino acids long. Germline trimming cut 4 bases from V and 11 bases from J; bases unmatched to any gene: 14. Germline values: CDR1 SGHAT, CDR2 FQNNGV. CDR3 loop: CASSSTTGGLREQYF. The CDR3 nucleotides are TGTGCCAGCAGCTCTACAACAGGGGGCTTAAGGGAGCAGTACTTC.

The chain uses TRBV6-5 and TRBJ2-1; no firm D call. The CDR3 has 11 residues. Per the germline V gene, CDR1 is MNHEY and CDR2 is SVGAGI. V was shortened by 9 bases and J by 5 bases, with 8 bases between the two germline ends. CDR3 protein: CASGRNNEQFF. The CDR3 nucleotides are TGTGCCAGTGGCCGAAACAATGAGCAGTTCTTC.

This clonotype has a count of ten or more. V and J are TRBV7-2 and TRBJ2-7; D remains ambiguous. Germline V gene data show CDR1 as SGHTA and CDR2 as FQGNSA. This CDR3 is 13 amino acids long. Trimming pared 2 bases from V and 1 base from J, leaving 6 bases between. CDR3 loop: CASSLTLSYEQYF. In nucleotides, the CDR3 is TGTGCCAGCAGCTTAACCTTATCCTACGAGCAGTACTTC.

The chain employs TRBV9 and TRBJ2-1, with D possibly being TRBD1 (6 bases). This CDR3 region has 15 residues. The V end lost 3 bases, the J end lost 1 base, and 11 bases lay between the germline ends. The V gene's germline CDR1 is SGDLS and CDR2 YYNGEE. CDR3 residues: CASSAQGNSYNEQFF. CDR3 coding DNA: TGTGCCAGCAGCGCACAGGGTAATTCCTACAATGAGCAGTTCTTC.

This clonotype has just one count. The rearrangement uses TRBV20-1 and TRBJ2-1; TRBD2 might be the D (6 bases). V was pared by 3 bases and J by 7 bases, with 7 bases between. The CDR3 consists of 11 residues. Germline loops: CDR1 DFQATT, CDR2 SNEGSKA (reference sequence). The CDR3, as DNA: TGCAGTGCTAGGACTAGAAATGAGCAGTTCTTC. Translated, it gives CSARTRNEQFF.

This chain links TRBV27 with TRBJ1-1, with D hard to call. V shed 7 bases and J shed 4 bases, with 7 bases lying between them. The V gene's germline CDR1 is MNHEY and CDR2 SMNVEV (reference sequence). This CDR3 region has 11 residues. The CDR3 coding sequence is TGTGCCAGCACCGGCGCCACTGAAGCTTTCTTT. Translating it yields CASTGATEAFF.

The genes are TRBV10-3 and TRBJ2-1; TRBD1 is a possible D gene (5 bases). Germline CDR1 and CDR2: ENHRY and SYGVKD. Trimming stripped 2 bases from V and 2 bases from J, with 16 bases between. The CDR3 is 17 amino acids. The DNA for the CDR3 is TGTGCCATCAGTGAGGTTGAACAGGTGGTCCCCTACAATGAGCAGTTCTTC. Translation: CAISEVEQVVPYNEQFF.

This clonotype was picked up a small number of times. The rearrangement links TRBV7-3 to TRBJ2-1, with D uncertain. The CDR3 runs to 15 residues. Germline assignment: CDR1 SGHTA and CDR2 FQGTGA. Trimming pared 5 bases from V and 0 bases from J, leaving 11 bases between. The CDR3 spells CASSPTTASYNEQFF. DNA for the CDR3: TGTGCCAGCAGCCCCACGACGGCCTCCTACAATGAGCAGTTCTTC.

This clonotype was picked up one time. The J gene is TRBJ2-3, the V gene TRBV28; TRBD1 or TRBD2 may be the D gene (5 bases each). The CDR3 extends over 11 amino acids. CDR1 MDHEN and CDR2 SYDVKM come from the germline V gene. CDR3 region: CAGGGGDTQYF. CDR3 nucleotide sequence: TGTGCTGGGGGTGGAGGAGATACGCAGTATTTT.

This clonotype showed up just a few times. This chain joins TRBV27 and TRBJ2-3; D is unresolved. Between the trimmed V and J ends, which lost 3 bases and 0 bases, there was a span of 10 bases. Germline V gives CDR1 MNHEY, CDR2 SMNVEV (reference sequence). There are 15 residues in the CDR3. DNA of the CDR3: TGTGCCAGCAGTTTGAGAGCAGCTAGCACAGATACGCAGTATTTT. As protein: CASSLRAASTDTQYF.

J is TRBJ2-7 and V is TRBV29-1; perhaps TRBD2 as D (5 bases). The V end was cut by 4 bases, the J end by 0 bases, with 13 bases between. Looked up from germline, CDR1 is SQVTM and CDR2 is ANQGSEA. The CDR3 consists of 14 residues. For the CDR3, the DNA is TGCAGCGTTGTGTCCCGGAGGAGCTCCTACGAGCAGTACTTC. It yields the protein CSVVSRRSSYEQYF.

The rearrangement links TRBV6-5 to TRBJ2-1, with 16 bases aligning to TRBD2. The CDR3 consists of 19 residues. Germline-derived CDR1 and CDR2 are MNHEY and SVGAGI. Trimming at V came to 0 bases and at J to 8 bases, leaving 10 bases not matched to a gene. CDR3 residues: CASSYSPGTSGRGRDEQFF. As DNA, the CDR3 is TGTGCCAGCAGTTACTCACCCGGGACTAGCGGGAGGGGGCGGGATGAGCAGTTCTTC.

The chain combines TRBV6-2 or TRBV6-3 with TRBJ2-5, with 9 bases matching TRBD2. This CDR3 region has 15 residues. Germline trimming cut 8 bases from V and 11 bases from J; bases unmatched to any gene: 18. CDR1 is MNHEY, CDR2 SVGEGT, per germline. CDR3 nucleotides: TGTGCCAGCCAGGACGTTGCGGGAGGGGCTCCTCGGCAGTACTTC. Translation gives CASQDVAGGAPRQYF.

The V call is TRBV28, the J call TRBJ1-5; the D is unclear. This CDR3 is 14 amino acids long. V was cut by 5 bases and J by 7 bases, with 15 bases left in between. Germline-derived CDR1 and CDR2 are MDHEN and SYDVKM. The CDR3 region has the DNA TGTGCCAGCAGTCCCCGAAGGACGACCCAGCCCCAGCATTTT. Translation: CASSPRRTTQPQHF.

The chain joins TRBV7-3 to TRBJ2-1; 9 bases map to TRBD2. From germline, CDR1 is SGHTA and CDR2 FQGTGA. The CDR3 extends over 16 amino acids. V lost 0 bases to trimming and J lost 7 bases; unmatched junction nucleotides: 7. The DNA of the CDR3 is TGTGCCAGCAGCTTAACTGCGGGAGGGCTTAGAAATGAGCAGTTCTTC. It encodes CASSLTAGGLRNEQFF.

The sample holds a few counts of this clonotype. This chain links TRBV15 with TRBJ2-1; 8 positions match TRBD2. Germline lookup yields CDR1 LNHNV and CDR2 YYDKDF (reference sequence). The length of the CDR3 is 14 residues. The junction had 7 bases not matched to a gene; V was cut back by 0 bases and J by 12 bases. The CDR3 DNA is TGTGCCACCAGCAGAGATAGCGGACTAGCAGGGCAGTTCTTC. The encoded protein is CATSRDSGLAGQFF.

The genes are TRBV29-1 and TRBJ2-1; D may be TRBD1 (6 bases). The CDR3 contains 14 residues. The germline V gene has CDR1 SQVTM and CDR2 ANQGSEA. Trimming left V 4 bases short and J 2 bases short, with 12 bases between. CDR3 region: CSVGDKNPYNEQFF. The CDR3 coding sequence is TGCAGCGTTGGGGACAAGAACCCCTACAATGAGCAGTTCTTC.

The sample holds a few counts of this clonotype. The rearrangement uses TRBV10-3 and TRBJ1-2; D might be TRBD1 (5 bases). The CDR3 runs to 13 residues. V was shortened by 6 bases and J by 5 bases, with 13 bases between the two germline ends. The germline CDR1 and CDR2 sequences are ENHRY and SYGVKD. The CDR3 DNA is TGTGCCATCAGGGGGGAGGCGTCTTATGGCTACACCTTC. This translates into CAIRGEASYGYTF.

The CDR3 DNA reads as TGCAGCTTAAGCGTCCTCGCGGATACGCAGTATTTT. This gives the protein CSLSVLADTQYF. The rearrangement joins TRBV29-1 to TRBJ2-3; D uncertain. V lost 8 bases, J lost 6 bases, and 15 bases lay in between. The CDR3 consists of 12 residues. CDR1 and CDR2 from the germline V gene are SQVTM and ANQGSEA.

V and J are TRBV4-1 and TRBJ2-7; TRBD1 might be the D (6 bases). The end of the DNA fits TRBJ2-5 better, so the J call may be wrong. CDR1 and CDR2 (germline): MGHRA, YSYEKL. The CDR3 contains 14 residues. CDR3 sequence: CASSPHRAQETQYF. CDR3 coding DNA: TGCGCCAGCAGCCCCCACAGGGCCCAAGAGACCCAGTACTTC.

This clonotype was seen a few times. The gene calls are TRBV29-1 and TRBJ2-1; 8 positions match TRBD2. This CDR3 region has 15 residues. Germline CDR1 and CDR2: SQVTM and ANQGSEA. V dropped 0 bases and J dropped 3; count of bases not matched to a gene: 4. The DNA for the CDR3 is TGCAGCGTTGAAGATCAAGCGGGGGTCTACAATGAGCAGTTCTTC. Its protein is CSVEDQAGVYNEQFF.

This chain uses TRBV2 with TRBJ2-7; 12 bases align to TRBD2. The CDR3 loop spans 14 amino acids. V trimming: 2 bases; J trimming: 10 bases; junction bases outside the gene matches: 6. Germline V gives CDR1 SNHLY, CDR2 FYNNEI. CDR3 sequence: CASSERTSGKPQYF. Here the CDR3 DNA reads TGTGCCAGCAGTGAACGGACTAGCGGGAAACCCCAGTACTTC.

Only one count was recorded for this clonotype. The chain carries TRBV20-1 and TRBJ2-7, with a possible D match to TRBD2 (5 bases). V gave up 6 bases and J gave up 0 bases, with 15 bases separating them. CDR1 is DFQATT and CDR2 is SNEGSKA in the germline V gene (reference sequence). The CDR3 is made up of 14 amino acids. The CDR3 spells CSARRQASSYEQYF. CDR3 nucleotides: TGCAGTGCCCGGAGGCAGGCGAGCTCCTACGAGCAGTACTTC.

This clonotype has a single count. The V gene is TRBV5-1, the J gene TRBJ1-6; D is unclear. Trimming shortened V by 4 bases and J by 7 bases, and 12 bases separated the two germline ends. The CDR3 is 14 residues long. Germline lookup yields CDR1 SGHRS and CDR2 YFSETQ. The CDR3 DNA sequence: TGCGCCAGCAGCCCCCCTGGCGGGAATTCACCCCTCCACTTT. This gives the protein CASSPPGGNSPLHF.

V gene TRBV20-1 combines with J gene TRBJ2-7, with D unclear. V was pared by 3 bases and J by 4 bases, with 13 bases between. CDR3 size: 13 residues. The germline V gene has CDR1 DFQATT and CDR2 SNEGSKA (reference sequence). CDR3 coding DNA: TGCAGTGCTAGGCGTGGAGCGAGGTACGAGCAGTACTTC. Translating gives CSARRGARYEQYF.